Listed below are T cell receptor beta chains from one sample, sequenced in a study of cytomegalovirus exposure and HLA in healthy donors. Produced via immunoSEQ multiplex PCR; TCRdb's table is partial and in-frame only. The sample lists tens of thousands of clones; 65% to 85% were seen once. Sequencing input: PBMCs. The receptor source for this set is a man aged 25 to 40 in good health and CMV-seronegative. Both conserved end residues are part of each CDR3. D genes are given only for firm matches. Size values are once, few and many counts, or a class for expanded clones, and some rows have none.

DNA,CDR3,J,D,size,V
TGTGCCAGCAGCGTGGCACCCCTGACGGGAGCCTACAATGAGCAGTTCTTC,CASSVAPLTGAYNEQFF,TRBJ2-1,NA,NA,TRBV7-9
TGTGCCAGCAGCTTAGAGGGGTTGGGGGGATTGAACACTGAAGCTTTCTTT,CASSLEGLGGLNTEAFF,TRBJ1-1,NA,NA,TRBV13
TGTGCCAGCAGTGACAATATCGGCAGGGGAGGGCAGCCCCAGCATTTT,CASSDNIGRGGQPQHF,TRBJ1-5,NA,NA,TRBV6-4
TGTGCCATCAGAACGGGGGGTGGCGCCGGGGAGCTGTTTTTT,CAIRTGGGAGELFF,TRBJ2-2,TRBD2,NA,TRBV10-3
TGCGCCAGCAGCCCGAGTAGCGGGAGCAGGGCAGATACGCAGTATTTT,CASSPSSGSRADTQYF,TRBJ2-3,TRBD2,NA,TRBV5-1
TGTGCCAGCAGTGAACAGGGGACAGGGTTAGAAAAACTGTTTTTT,CASSEQGTGLEKLFF,TRBJ1-4,TRBD1,NA,TRBV6-1
TGCGCCAGCAGCTTGTACGGGGAGCTGTTTTTT,CASSLYGELFF,TRBJ2-2,NA,NA,TRBV5-1
TGCGCCAGCAGCCCCGTAGCGGGACAAGAGACCCAGTACTTC,CASSPVAGQETQYF,TRBJ2-5,TRBD2,NA,TRBV4-1
TGCGCCAGCAGCGCGGGACAGGGATCGTACGGCTACACCTTC,CASSAGQGSYGYTF,TRBJ1-2,TRBD1,NA,TRBV5-1
TGTGCCAGTAGTATACCCCGGAATCAGCCCCAGCATTTT,CASSIPRNQPQHF,TRBJ1-5,NA,NA,TRBV19
TGTGCCAGCAGCCCCCGCGGCGGCCCTGAGACCCAGTACTTC,CASSPRGGPETQYF,TRBJ2-5,NA,NA,TRBV7-2
TGTGCCAGTCGCCCGGGAAGATACTCCTACGAGCAGTACTTC,CASRPGRYSYEQYF,TRBJ2-7,NA,NA,TRBV25-1
TGTGCCAGCAGTTGGGACAGAGCGGTTCACTATGGCTACACCTTC,CASSWDRAVHYGYTF,TRBJ1-2,TRBD1,NA,TRBV6-5
TGCAGCGTTGCCAGACAGGGAAACACTGAAGCTTTCTTT,CSVARQGNTEAFF,TRBJ1-1,TRBD1,few,TRBV29-1
TGCGCCAGCAGCCATGAACTAGCGGGGGCTCGGGAGACCCAGTACTTC,CASSHELAGARETQYF,TRBJ2-5,TRBD2,NA,TRBV4-1
TGTGCCAGTAGTATAGATCGGGGGTACAATGAGCAGTTCTTC,CASSIDRGYNEQFF,TRBJ2-1,NA,NA,TRBV19
TGTGCCAGCAGGCCCGGACAGGGGAGGAATGAGCAGTTCTTC,CASRPGQGRNEQFF,TRBJ2-1,TRBD1,NA,TRBV6-5
TGTGCCAGCAGTTCAAATTTAAGGACAGGGTGGGAGAACACTGAAGCTTTCTTT,CASSSNLRTGWENTEAFF,TRBJ1-1,TRBD1,NA,TRBV28
TGCGCCAGCAGCGTGGGACAGTTTAATGAAAAACTGTTTTTT,CASSVGQFNEKLFF,TRBJ1-4,TRBD1,NA,TRBV5-1
TGTGCCAGCAGTGCTCATACACAGGGCTGGGGGTCTGAAGCTTTCTTT,CASSAHTQGWGSEAFF,TRBJ1-1,NA,NA,TRBV6-6
TGTGCCAGCGGGGGGGTTGTCAATCAGCCCCAGCATTTT,CASGGVVNQPQHF,TRBJ1-5,NA,NA,TRBV27
TGCGCCAGCCCTCCGCTAGCGGAGAGCACAGATACGCAGTATTTT,CASPPLAESTDTQYF,TRBJ2-3,TRBD2,NA,TRBV4-1
TGTGCCAGCAGCAAGCCCCCGGGTTCCCCAGGCACAGATACGCAGTATTTT,CASSKPPGSPGTDTQYF,TRBJ2-3,NA,NA,TRBV4-2